This TCR beta chain appears in the sequencing data of a study of T cell changes during pregnancy in multiple sclerosis. Germline CDR1 and CDR2: SGHAT and FQNNGV. With V trimmed by 5 bases and J by 0 bases, 7 bases remained unmatched. This CDR3 region has 15 residues. Sequencing used immunoSEQ multiplex PCR; TCRdb keeps in-frame clones, though not all of them. The data contain 50,000 or so clones, 95% of them singletons. The sequences come from CD8+ T cells from peripheral blood mononuclear cells, collected in the first trimester of pregnancy. The V call is TRBV11-2, the J call TRBJ2-7; TRBD2 matches at 7 bases. The source of this sequence is a female donor with multiple sclerosis, enrolled in a pregnancy study. CDR3 amino acids: CASSPGLSSSYEQYF. The CDR3 bases are TGTGCCAGCAGCCCGGGACTATCAAGCTCCTACGAGCAGTACTTC.